This T cell receptor beta chain was recorded in a study of cytomegalovirus exposure and HLA in healthy donors. Study summary: Clustering assigned about 80% of the approximately 370 genotyped donors to the Caucasian-associated ancestry cluster.

As regards this clone: Its specificity is unknown.

The PCR made use of 60 Vbeta and 13 Jbeta primers. TCRdb's table, derived via immunoSEQ multiplex PCR, lists solely in-frame clones and lacks some. The table shows over 100,000 clones, with 78% occurring only once. Study results and caveats: An analysis was carried out at a later point. It showed that HLA-associated TCR beta chains were more clonally expanded than equally common non-associated chains.

This TCR came from a female donor in good health and CMV-seronegative. The sequenced material came from PBMCs.

DNA of the CDR3: TGTGCCAGCAGCTTAGTGCCAGGGTCCCACGAGCAGTACTTC. Protein: CASSLVPGSHEQYF. The chain uses TRBV7-2 and TRBJ2-7, with D perhaps TRBD1 (5 bases). The V end was cut by 1 base, the J end by 5 bases, with 12 bases between. This CDR3 has 14 amino acids. Germline CDR1 and CDR2: SGHTA and FQGNSA. The full variable domain, rest sourced from reference TRBV7-2 and TRBJ2-7, is GAGVSQSPSNKVTEKGKDVELRCDPISGHTALYWYRQSLGQGLEFLIYFQGNSAPDKSGLPSDRFSAERTGGSVSTLTIQRTQQEDSAVYLCASSLVPGSHEQYFGPGTRLTVT.